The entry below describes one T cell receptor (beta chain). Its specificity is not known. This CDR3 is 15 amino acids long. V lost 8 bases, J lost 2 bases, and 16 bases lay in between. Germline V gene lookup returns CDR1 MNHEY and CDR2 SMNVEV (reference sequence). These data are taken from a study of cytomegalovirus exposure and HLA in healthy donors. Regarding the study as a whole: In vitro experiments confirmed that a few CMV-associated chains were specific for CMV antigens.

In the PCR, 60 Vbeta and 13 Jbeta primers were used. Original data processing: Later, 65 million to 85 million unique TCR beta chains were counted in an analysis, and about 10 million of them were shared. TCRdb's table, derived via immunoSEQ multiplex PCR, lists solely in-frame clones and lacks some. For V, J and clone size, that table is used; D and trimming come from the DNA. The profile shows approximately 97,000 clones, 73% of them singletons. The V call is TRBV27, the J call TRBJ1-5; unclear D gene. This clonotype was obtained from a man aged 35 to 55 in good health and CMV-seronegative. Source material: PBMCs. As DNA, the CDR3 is TGTGCCAGCTCAAGCCTGAGGAAGGGCAATCAGCCCCAGCATTTT. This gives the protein CASSSLRKGNQPQHF.